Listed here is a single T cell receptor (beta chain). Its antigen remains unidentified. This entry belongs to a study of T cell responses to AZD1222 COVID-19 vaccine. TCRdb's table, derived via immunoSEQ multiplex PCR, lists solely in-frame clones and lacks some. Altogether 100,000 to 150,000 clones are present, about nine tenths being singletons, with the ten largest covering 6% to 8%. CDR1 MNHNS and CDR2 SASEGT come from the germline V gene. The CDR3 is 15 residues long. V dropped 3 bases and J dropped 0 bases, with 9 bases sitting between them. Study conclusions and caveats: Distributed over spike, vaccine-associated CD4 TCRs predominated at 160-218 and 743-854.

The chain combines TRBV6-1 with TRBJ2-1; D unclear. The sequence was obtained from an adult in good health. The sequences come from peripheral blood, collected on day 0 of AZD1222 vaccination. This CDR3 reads CASSDAGFSYNEQFF. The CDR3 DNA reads TGTGCCAGCAGTGACGCAGGTTTCTCCTACAATGAGCAGTTCTTC.